Here is one T cell receptor (beta chain) with its context. This sample was taken from a study of blood T cell repertoires in COVID-19. Across the whole study: Spain, Italy and the United States supplied samples that represented acute and convalescent COVID-19. The cDNA or gDNA used as material had been derived from T cells, B-cell-depleted T cells, or PBMCs.

This CDR3 comprises 18 residues. Germline V gene lookup returns CDR1 SGDLS and CDR2 YYNGEE. Germline trimming cut 3 bases from V and 6 bases from J; bases unmatched to any gene: 9. Methods used by the authors: Estimation of nucleated cell counts relied on the amplification of reference gene primers. This table comes from immunoSEQ multiplex PCR, and its TCRdb copy is limited to in-frame clones, with some not included. D and trimming come from the DNA, and the V and J calls and clone size come from that table. The table shows approximately 150,000 clones, with 80% to 90% occurring only once. The sample was peripheral blood. The TCR comes from a man aged 65 to 85 with acute or convalescent COVID-19. V gene TRBV9 combines with J gene TRBJ2-4; 16 positions match TRBD2. CDR3 in amino acids: CASSAPGLAGGPRNIQYF. The CDR3 DNA is TGTGCCAGCAGCGCACCGGGACTAGCGGGAGGGCCCCGAAACATTCAGTACTTC.